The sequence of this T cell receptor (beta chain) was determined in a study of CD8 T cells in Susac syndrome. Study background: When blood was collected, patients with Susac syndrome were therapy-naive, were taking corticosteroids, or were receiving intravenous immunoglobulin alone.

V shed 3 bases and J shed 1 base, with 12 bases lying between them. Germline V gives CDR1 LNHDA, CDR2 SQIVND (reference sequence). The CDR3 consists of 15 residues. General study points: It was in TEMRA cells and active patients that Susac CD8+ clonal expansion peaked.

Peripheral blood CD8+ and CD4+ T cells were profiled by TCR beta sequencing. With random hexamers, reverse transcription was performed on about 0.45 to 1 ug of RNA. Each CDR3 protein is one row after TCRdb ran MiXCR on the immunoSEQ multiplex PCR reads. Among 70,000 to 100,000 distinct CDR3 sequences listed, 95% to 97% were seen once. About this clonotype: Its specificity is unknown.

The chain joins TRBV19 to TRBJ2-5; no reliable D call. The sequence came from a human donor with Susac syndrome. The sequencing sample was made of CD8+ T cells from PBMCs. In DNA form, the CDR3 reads TGTGCCAGTAGTATCGCGGTATTGAGCCAAGAGACCCAGTACTTC. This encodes CASSIAVLSQETQYF.